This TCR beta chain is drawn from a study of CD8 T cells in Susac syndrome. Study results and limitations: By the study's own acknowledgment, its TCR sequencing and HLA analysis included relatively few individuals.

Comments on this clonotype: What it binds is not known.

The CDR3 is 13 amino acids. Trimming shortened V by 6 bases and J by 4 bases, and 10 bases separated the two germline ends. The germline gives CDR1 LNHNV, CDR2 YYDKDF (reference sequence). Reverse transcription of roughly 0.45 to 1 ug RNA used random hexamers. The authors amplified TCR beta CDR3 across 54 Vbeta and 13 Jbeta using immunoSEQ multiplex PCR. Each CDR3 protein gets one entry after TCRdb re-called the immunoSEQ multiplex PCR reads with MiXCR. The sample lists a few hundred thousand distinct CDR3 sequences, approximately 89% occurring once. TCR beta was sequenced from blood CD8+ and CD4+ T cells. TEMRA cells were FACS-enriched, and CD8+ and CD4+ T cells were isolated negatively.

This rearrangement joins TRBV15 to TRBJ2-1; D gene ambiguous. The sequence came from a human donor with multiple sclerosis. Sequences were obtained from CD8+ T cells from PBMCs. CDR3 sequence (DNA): TGTGCCACCAGTGTAGTTGCTTACAATGAGCAGTTCTTC. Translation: CATSVVAYNEQFF. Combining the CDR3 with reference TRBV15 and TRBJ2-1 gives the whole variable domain DAMVIQNPRYQVTQFGKPVTLSCSQTLNHNVMYWYQQKSSQAPKLLFHYYDKDFNNEADTPDNFQSRRPNTSFCFLDIRSPGLGDTAMYLCATSVVAYNEQFFGPGTRLTVL.